One sample yielded the 4 T cell receptor beta chains listed below, sequenced in a study of shared clonotypes between healthy human individuals. Only in-frame clones appear in the TCRdb table, and some are missing; sequencing was by immunoSEQ multiplex PCR. The sample has about 470,000 clones; around 79% are singletons. The sequenced material came from PBMCs. These receptors were collected from a woman between 35 and 50 years old in good health. Some clones in this sample may be carry-over from other donors' samples.

The chain joins TRBV21-1 to TRBJ2-7; the D call TRBD2 from the table was never checked on the DNA. TRBV21-1 is a pseudogene. The CDR3 covers 16 residues. In DNA, the CDR3 is TGTGCCAGCAGCGAAGTCGGACTAGCGGGAGTGGGGGAGCAGTACTTC. Its translation is CASSEVGLAGVGEQYF.

The J gene is TRBJ2-3, the V gene TRBV7-2; 9 nucleotides agree with TRBD2. The CDR3 length is 16 residues. Germline lookup yields CDR1 SGHTA and CDR2 FQGNSA. The junction had 7 bases not matched to a gene; V was cut back by 5 bases and J by 1 base. This CDR3 reads CASSTRTSVGTDTQYF. The CDR3 bases are TGTGCCAGCAGCACCCGGACTAGCGTGGGCACAGATACGCAGTATTTT.

The chain links TRBV28 to TRBJ2-5; perhaps TRBD1 as D (6 bases). Trimming cost V 5 bases and J 5 bases, with 21 bases left between them. Germline V gene sequence: CDR1 MDHEN, CDR2 SYDVKM. The CDR3 has 16 amino acids. The CDR3 is CASSVPGHRPWETQYF. The CDR3 nucleotides read TGTGCCAGCAGTGTGCCGGGACATCGCCCATGGGAGACCCAGTACTTC.

This clone was recorded only once. This chain links TRBV5-5 with TRBJ2-5; D gene uncertain. Germline CDR1 is SGHKS and CDR2 is YYEKEE (reference sequence). CDR3 length: 14 residues. Trimming took 0 bases from V and 2 from J, leaving 8 bases between them. The CDR3 loop reads CASSLGSSQETQYF. In DNA form, the CDR3 reads TGTGCCAGCAGCTTGGGTTCATCACAAGAGACCCAGTACTTC.